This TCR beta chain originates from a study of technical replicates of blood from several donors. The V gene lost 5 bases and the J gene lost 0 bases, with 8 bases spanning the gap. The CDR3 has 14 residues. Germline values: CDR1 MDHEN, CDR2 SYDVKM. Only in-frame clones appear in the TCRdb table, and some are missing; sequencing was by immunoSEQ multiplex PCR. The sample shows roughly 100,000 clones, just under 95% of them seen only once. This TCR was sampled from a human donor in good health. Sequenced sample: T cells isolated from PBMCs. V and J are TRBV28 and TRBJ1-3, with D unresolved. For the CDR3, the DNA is TGTGCCAGCAGTGAAGAGAGCTCTGGAAACACCATATATTTT. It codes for CASSEESSGNTIYF.